This T cell receptor beta chain came from a study of shared clonotypes between healthy human individuals (dated by TCRdb to 2018 to 2021). Study-wide context: Three men and a couple of women, aged 18 to 49 years, made up the cohort. Per donor, three plates each were used for CD4 naive and CD4 memory, two for CD8 naive, and one for CD8 memory. To estimate repertoire size and how much clonotypes are shared between individuals, the study performed deep sequencing of blood TCR repertoires from a few healthy adults. To increase sequencing depth and limit assay-specific biases, TCR repertoire library preparation and sequencing were carried out by different laboratories using diverse techniques. Each donor's leukapheresis produced roughly between roughly 0.94 and 9.5 billion PBMCs. Points the paper makes about the study in general: Sharing across a few donors was observed for roughly 5% of naive CD4, about 4% of naive CD8, roughly 2.3% of memory CD4, and around 0.4% of memory CD8 clonotypes. Incomplete sequencing was indicated by rarefaction of sorted-subset datasets, despite the large sequencing depth. Larger estimated clonotype richness was generally found for naive subsets than for memory subsets. Compared with non-shared clonotypes, clonotypes shared by all four sorted-subset donors had higher generation probabilities. Pairwise subsampling led to the expectation that sequencing depth would affect the degree of clonotype sharing among donors. Because the study included only a small number of donors, the genetic and exposure-history diversity represented was limited. Sampling was restricted to blood, and TCR repertoires in tissues likely differ from the TCR repertoires found in blood.

The V and J ends are trimmed by 0 bases and 5 bases, leaving 16 bases between them. Reading from cysteine to phenylalanine, the CDR3 counts 15 amino acids. Here the CDR3 DNA is all that survives: 45 bases in frame from base 1. In the germline V gene (reference sequence), CDR1 corresponds to GTSNPN and CDR2 to SVGIG. Using the deep immunoSEQ assay, multiplex PCR amplified TCR CDR3 regions from genomic DNA. Extracted genomic DNA from each cell subset was spread evenly across all wells of several immunoSEQ 96-well plates, with each plate serving as a replicate. For sorted subsets, around 200 ng genomic DNA, equal to about 30,000 T cell genomes, was loaded into each replicate PCR. The purified libraries were quantified using a Qubit 3.0 fluorometer, sized with a Bioanalyzer 2100, and then quantified again using the KAPA Library Quantification kit. A separate single-read 150-cycle Illumina NextSeq 550 flow cell was used to sequence each immunoSEQ 96-well plate. In the original analysis: The immunoSEQ output contained only junctional sequences without quality scores, so filtering could not match that applied to full-length reads. Sequences were annotated with PyIR, a Python wrapper for IgBLAST v1.9, and V/J genes and CDR3 were assigned using IMGT germline references. Any read was removed if the V/J assignment was weak (E-value above 1e-6), the CDR3 was missing, or the read contained stop codons, out-of-frame junctions, or ambiguous translated residues. V3J clonotypes were defined as sequences sharing the same inferred V gene, J gene, and CDR3 amino acid sequence. To compute the percentage overlap between repertoires, the number of shared unique clonotypes was divided by the size of the smaller repertoire. Three approaches were used to assess repertoire richness: RTK rarefaction, the Chao1 estimator, and Recon v2.1 estimates of unobserved clonotypes. OLGA was used to compute generation probabilities for all TCRbeta clonotypes that the gDNA method yielded from a few donors. TCRdb took this table from immuneACCESS and kept in-frame rearrangements with V and J called. Such tables lack part of the clones; where checked against another copy, unresolved V genes explain under half of the gap, and the rest is unexplained. V, J and clone size are taken as reported in that table, and D and trimming were inferred from the DNA itself. This sample is represented by more than 2 million clones; 93% of them were singletons. The ten largest clones capture around 1.7% of the sample.

CD8 naive samples consisted of CD45RO-negative cells that were positively selected for CCR7, yielding a CD45RA+CCR7+ population without TemRA cells. The donors were healthy, HIV-negative adults who had no recently reported acute infections or vaccinations. All donors were Caucasian adults living in Nashville, Tennessee, USA. Blood was obtained by leukapheresis, after which PBMCs were separated by Ficoll-Histopaque density gradient centrifugation and cryopreserved in liquid nitrogen vapor phase. Analytical flow cytometry was used to check the purity and quantity of each magnetically sorted T cell population. Genomic DNA was isolated from each sorted fraction and quantified by UV absorbance on a Nanodrop 2000c. Concerning this clone: No cognate antigen has been identified for it. Base quality data are lacking; no much larger clone is found one base away.

The sample taken for sequencing was naive CD8+ T cells from PBMCs. The label giving this sample's cell subset or site can be read as: CD45RA+CCR7+. This sequence was found in a man aged 18 to 30 in good health. Some clones in this sample may be carry-over from other donors' samples. Recombination linked TRBV30 to TRBJ2-5, with TRBD2 as a weak D call on 6 bases. The CDR3 reads as follows: CAWSVWGDVWETQYF. The DNA is TGTGCCTGGAGTGTTTGGGGGGATGTTTGGGAGACCCAGTACTTC.